These 28 T cell receptor beta chains originate from one sample sequenced in a study of patients and donors after allogeneic stem cell transplantation. TCRdb ran MiXCR on the RT-PCR reads and lists one entry per CDR3 protein. This sample yields roughly 40,000 distinct CDR3 sequences, of which 30% to 40% are seen a single time; 60% to 80% belongs to the top ten. Sequencing was performed on blood, either unsorted or a sorted T cell fraction (not recorded which). These receptors all come from a human donor who was either an allogeneic HSCT recipient or a stem cell or donor lymphocyte infusion donor (not recorded which). It is not recorded whose cells these are; they may come from a transplant donor.

The chain employs TRBV10-1 and TRBJ2-5; D is uncertain. The germline V gene encodes CDR1 WNHNN and CDR2 SYGVQD (reference sequence). The CDR3 has 14 amino acids. V was cut by 4 bases and J by 2 bases, with 11 bases left in between. The CDR3 here is CASSARNSQETQYF. CDR3 DNA: TGCGCCAGCAGTGCACGTAATTCGCAAGAGACCCAGTACTTC.

V gene TRBV12-3 or TRBV12-4 combines with J gene TRBJ2-1, with 9 nucleotides matching TRBD2. J was trimmed by 4 bases and V by 5 bases; bases with no gene match: 3. The CDR3 consists of 14 residues. The CDR3 spells CASSRLAAYNEQFF. Here the CDR3 DNA reads TGTGCCAGCAGTCGACTAGCGGCATACAATGAGCAGTTCTTC.

The chain employs TRBV6-2 or TRBV6-3 and TRBJ2-5, with no clear D. Between the trimmed V and J ends, which lost 0 bases and 2 bases, there was a span of 13 bases. The germline gives CDR1 MNHEY, CDR2 SVGEGT. This CDR3 has 16 amino acids. CDR3 bases: TGTGCCAGCAGTTACTCGTGGCAGGCGCTTCAAGAGACCCAGTACTTC. Its protein product is CASSYSWQALQETQYF.

V gene TRBV6-5 combines with J gene TRBJ1-1; the D gene is possibly TRBD1 (5 bases). The V end was cut by 6 bases, the J end by 1 base, with 18 bases between. Germline V gene data show CDR1 as MNHEY and CDR2 as SVGAGI. CDR3 size: 16 residues. CDR3 coding DNA: TGTGCCAGCAGGCAGAGGGGTGGATTAGGGAACACTGAAGCTTTCTTT. Translated, it gives CASRQRGGLGNTEAFF.

This clonotype appeared a few times. This chain links TRBV20-1 with TRBJ1-1, with TRBD1 as a possible D gene (6 bases). Deletions cut 0 bases from V and 0 bases from J, with 14 bases between. CDR1 is DFQATT, CDR2 SNEGSKA, per germline (reference sequence). CDR3 size: 16 residues. CDR3 sequence reads: CSARDSRAGVNTEAFF. CDR3 sequence (DNA): TGCAGTGCTAGAGATAGTCGCGCAGGGGTGAACACTGAAGCTTTCTTT.

The gene calls are TRBV5-1 and TRBJ1-4, with D perhaps TRBD1 (6 bases). The V end was cut by 3 bases, the J end by 4 bases, with 16 bases between. The V gene's germline CDR1 is SGHRS and CDR2 YFSETQ. The CDR3 is 16 amino acids. Here the CDR3 reads CASSWVTGQNNEKLFF. The CDR3 region has the DNA TGCGCCAGCAGCTGGGTGACCGGACAGAATAATGAAAAACTGTTTTTT.

The J gene is TRBJ2-5, the V gene TRBV28; D is possibly TRBD1 (6 bases). With 6 bases removed from V and 5 bases from J, the gap between germline ends came to 13 bases. In germline, CDR1 is MDHEN, CDR2 SYDVKM. The CDR3 totals 13 residues. This chain's CDR3 is CASRKQGRETQYF. The CDR3 coding sequence is TGTGCCAGCAGGAAACAGGGCCGCGAGACCCAGTACTTC.

The chain carries TRBV29-1 and TRBJ1-2; 7 nucleotides align to TRBD1. The length of the CDR3 is 16 residues. The germline V gene has CDR1 SQVTM and CDR2 ANQGSEA. J lost 4 bases, V lost 1 base, and 12 bases had no gene match. In DNA, the CDR3 is TGCAGCGTTGAAGGACAGGGTGGAACCCGGCTCTATGGCTACACCTTC. It specifies CSVEGQGGTRLYGYTF.

This clonotype was found many times. The chain joins TRBV12-3 or TRBV12-4 to TRBJ1-3; D unresolved. Trimming stripped 3 bases from V and 4 bases from J, with 4 bases between. The length of the CDR3 is 12 residues. The CDR3 nucleotides read TGTGCCAGCAGTTTTACGGGAAACACCATATATTTT. Protein product: CASSFTGNTIYF.

This chain joins TRBV28 and TRBJ2-5; D gene unclear. This CDR3 region has 15 residues. Germline CDR1 MDHEN, CDR2 SYDVKM. The V gene lost 2 bases and the J gene lost 0 bases, with 10 bases spanning the gap. CDR3 sequence: CASSLSLGYQETQYF. The CDR3 region has the DNA TGTGCCAGCAGTTTAAGCCTGGGGTACCAAGAGACCCAGTACTTC.

J is TRBJ2-3 and V is TRBV12-3 or TRBV12-4; TRBD1 agrees at 8 bases. Losses at the gene ends were 6 bases for V and 4 bases for J; bases not matched to a gene: 3. The CDR3 totals 13 residues. The CDR3 DNA reads TGTGCCAGCAGCGACAGGGGAGCAGATACGCAGTATTTT. It translates to CASSDRGADTQYF.

This clonotype was observed once. The conserved phenylalanine or tryptophan is not found at the CDR3 terminus, so this likely reflects a read error. V is TRBV3-1 and J is TRBJ2-1, with D tentatively TRBD2 (6 bases). The germline CDR1 and CDR2 sequences are LGHDT and YNNKEL (reference sequence). V was shortened by 1 base and J by 3 bases, with 7 bases between the two germline ends. The CDR3 extends over 14 amino acids. The CDR3 protein is CASSQADYYNEQFL. CDR3 sequence (DNA): TGTGCCAGCAGCCAAGCGGACTACTACAATGAGCAGTTCCTC.

This clonotype was observed many times. The chain joins TRBV7-2 to TRBJ1-1, with a weak D call TRBD1 (5 bases). The CDR3 has 14 amino acids. Germline assignment: CDR1 SGHTA and CDR2 FQGNSA. The germline V and J ends were trimmed by 6 bases and 0 bases, with 11 bases remaining between them. This chain's CDR3 is CASSSGTVNTEAFF. CDR3 nucleotides: TGTGCCAGCAGTTCTGGGACGGTGAACACTGAAGCTTTCTTT. The full variable domain, rest sourced from reference TRBV7-2 and TRBJ1-1, is GAGVSQSPSNKVTEKGKDVELRCDPISGHTALYWYRQSLGQGLEFLIYFQGNSAPDKSGLPSDRFSAERTGGSVSTLTIQRTQQEDSAVYLCASSSGTVNTEAFFGQGTRLTVV.

This chain uses TRBV20-1 with TRBJ1-2; D is uncertain. Germline values: CDR1 DFQATT, CDR2 SNEGSKA (reference sequence). V lost 3 bases to trimming and J lost 4 bases, with 15 bases between them. The CDR3 has 14 amino acids. The CDR3: CSARGILGSYGYTF. The CDR3 DNA reads as TGCAGTGCTAGGGGGATACTCGGTAGCTATGGCTACACCTTC.

The V call is TRBV10-3, the J call TRBJ2-1, with 10 bases that match TRBD2. Germline V gene data show CDR1 as ENHRY and CDR2 as SYGVKD. V shed 5 bases and J 4 bases; nucleotides not matched to a gene: 8. The CDR3 extends over 16 amino acids. CDR3 loop: CAISSRLAGAYNEQFF. The CDR3 nucleotides are TGTGCCATCAGTTCTCGCCTAGCGGGAGCTTACAATGAGCAGTTCTTC.

This sequence joins TRBV5-1 and TRBJ2-7; 9 bases are a match to TRBD1. This CDR3 has 15 amino acids. Germline values: CDR1 SGHRS, CDR2 YFSETQ. With 0 bases clipped from V and 6 bases from J, the junction kept 7 bases outside the gene matches. The CDR3 region is CASSLEAWTGAEQYF. CDR3 nucleotides: TGCGCCAGCAGCTTGGAAGCCTGGACAGGGGCCGAGCAGTACTTC.

The chain carries TRBV28 and TRBJ1-1; D is perhaps TRBD1 (5 bases). This CDR3 has 13 amino acids. Germline assignment: CDR1 MDHEN and CDR2 SYDVKM. V lost 5 bases to trimming and J lost 5 bases, with 12 bases between them. The CDR3 sequence is CASSEGRETEAFF. CDR3 coding DNA: TGTGCCAGCAGTGAGGGCAGGGAGACTGAAGCTTTCTTT.

The chain joins TRBV12-3 or TRBV12-4 to TRBJ2-5; D is ambiguous. V shed 8 bases and J shed 4 bases, with 14 bases lying between them. The CDR3 runs 13 residues. CDR3 protein: CASLQFSGETQYF. The CDR3 region has the DNA TGTGCCAGCCTACAGTTTTCTGGAGAGACCCAGTACTTC.

In its sample, this clonotype was seen a few times. The chain employs TRBV6-5 and TRBJ2-7; D not resolved. V shed 0 bases and J shed 2 bases, with 8 bases lying between them. The length of the CDR3 is 14 residues. Germline values: CDR1 MNHEY, CDR2 SVGAGI. The CDR3 DNA is TGTGCCAGCAGTTACTCACCCCGCGCCTACGAGCAGTACTTC. Translated, it gives CASSYSPRAYEQYF.

V is TRBV5-5 and J is TRBJ1-2, with 11 bases fitting TRBD1. From germline, CDR1 is SGHKS and CDR2 YYEKEE (reference sequence). J was trimmed by 7 bases and V by 0 bases; bases with no gene match: 5. This CDR3 is 15 amino acids long. The DNA for the CDR3 is TGTGCCAGCAGCTTGGCCGGACAGGGGGCGGCTGGCTACACCTTC. Amino acid sequence: CASSLAGQGAAGYTF.

The V gene is TRBV5-6, the J gene TRBJ2-1; D may match TRBD1 or TRBD2 (5 bases each). V lost 4 bases and J lost 5, with 10 bases in between. In germline, CDR1 is SGHDT, CDR2 YYEEEE. This CDR3 has 13 amino acids. The CDR3 DNA sequence: TGTGCCAGCAGCGGGACGATCCACAATGAGCAGTTCTTC. Its protein is CASSGTIHNEQFF. Filled out from reference TRBV5-6 and TRBJ2-1, the complete variable domain reads DAGVTQSPTHLIKTRGQQVTLRCSPKSGHDTVSWYQQALGQGPQFIFQYYEEEERQRGNFPDRFSGHQFPNYSSELNVNALLLGDSALYLCASSGTIHNEQFFGPGTRLTVL.

This clonotype was seen more than once but under ten times. J is TRBJ1-5 and V is TRBV28, with 9 bases lining up with TRBD1. Germline lookup yields CDR1 MDHEN and CDR2 SYDVKM. This CDR3 region has 15 residues. J lost 4 bases, V lost 5 bases, and 6 bases had no gene match. CDR3 protein: CASSGSGTGNQPQHF. The CDR3 DNA is TGTGCCAGCAGTGGAAGTGGGACAGGGAATCAGCCCCAGCATTTT.

The genes are TRBV11-1 and TRBJ2-3; 15 bases fit TRBD2. Germline V CDR1 and CDR2: SGHAT, FQDESV (reference sequence). V shed 2 bases and J 3 bases; nucleotides not matched to a gene: 3. The CDR3 is 17 residues long. The CDR3 DNA reads as TGTGCCAGCAGCTTAACCGGGACTAGCGGGAGGACAGATACGCAGTATTTT. It codes for CASSLTGTSGRTDTQYF.

This clonotype showed up just once. This chain links TRBV27 with TRBJ1-2; D not resolved. CDR3 length: 14 amino acids. V lost 8 bases to trimming and J lost 6 bases, with 19 bases between them. CDR1 MNHEY and CDR2 SMNVEV come from the germline V gene (reference sequence). CDR3 bases: TGTGCCAGCCATTCCCTTCAGGTGAAGGATGGCTACACCTTC. Translated, it gives CASHSLQVKDGYTF.

This clonotype was counted many times. J is TRBJ1-4 and V is TRBV5-1; D unclear. The germline V gene has CDR1 SGHRS and CDR2 YFSETQ. This CDR3 contains 14 residues. V was clipped by 0 bases and J by 4 bases, with 7 bases between them. The CDR3 is CASSLGIGNEKLFF. The CDR3 region has the DNA TGCGCCAGCAGCTTGGGGATCGGTAATGAAAAACTGTTTTTT.

This clonotype was observed a handful of times. The DNA for the CDR3 is TGTGCCAGCGCCATCCGGGACAGTCCTGAAGCTTTCTTT. Protein sequence: CASAIRDSPEAFF. This chain joins TRBV12-3 or TRBV12-4 and TRBJ1-1; TRBD1 aligns across 7 bases. CDR3 length: 13 residues. V was clipped by 8 bases and J by 6 bases; unmatched bases: 9.

This clonotype was seen more than once but under ten times. The rearrangement joins TRBV6-5 to TRBJ2-1; 7 nucleotides agree with TRBD2. V dropped 2 bases and J dropped 4; count of bases not matched to a gene: 5. Germline V CDR1 and CDR2: MNHEY, SVGAGI. CDR3 length: 15 amino acids. In DNA form, the CDR3 reads TGTGCCAGCAGTTACGTGTCTAGCGGATACAATGAGCAGTTCTTC. Protein product: CASSYVSSGYNEQFF.

The chain has TRBV4-1 and TRBJ2-1, with 8 positions matching TRBD2. Looked up from germline, CDR1 is MGHRA and CDR2 is YSYEKL. CDR3 length: 15 amino acids. Trimming removed 4 bases from V and 5 bases from J; junction bases left unmatched: 7. The CDR3 protein is CASSRAGTRDNEQFF. DNA for the CDR3: TGCGCCAGCAGCCGAGCCGGGACTAGAGACAATGAGCAGTTCTTC.